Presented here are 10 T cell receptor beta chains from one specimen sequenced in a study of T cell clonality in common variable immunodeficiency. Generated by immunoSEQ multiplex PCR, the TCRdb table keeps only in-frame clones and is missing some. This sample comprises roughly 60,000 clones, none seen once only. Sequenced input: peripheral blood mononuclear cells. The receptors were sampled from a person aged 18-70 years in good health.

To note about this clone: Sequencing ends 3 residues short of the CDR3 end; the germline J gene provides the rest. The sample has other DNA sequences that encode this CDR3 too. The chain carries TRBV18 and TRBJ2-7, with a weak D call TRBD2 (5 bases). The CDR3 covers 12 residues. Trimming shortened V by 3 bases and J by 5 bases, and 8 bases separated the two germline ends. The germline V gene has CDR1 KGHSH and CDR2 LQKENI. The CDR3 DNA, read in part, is TGTGCCAGCTCACCCGGACTTGACGAG. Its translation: CASSPGLDE. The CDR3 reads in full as CASSPGLDEQYF.

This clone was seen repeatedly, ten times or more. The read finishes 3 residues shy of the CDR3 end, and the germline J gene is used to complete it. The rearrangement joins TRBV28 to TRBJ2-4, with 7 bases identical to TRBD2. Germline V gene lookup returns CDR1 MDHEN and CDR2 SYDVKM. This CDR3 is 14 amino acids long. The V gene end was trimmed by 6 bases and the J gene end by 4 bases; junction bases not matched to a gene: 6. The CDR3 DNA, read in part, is TGTGCCAGCAGAACCGGGACTACGAAAAACATT. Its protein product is CASRTGTTKNI. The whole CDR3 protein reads CASRTGTTKNIQYF.

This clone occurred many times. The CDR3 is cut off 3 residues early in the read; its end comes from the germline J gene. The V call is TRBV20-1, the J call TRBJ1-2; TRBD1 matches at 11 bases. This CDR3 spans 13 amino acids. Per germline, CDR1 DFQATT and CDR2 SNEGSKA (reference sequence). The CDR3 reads CSARRGQGEGYTF. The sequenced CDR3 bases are TGCAGTGCTAGAAGGGGACAGGGGGAAGGC.

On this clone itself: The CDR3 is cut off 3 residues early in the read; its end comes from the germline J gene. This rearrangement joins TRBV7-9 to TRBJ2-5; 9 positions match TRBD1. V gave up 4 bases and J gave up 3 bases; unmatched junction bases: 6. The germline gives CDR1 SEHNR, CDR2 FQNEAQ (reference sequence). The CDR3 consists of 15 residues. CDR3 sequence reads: CASSSRDRAEETQYF. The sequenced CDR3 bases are TGTGCCAGCAGCTCTAGGGACAGGGCCGAAGAGACC. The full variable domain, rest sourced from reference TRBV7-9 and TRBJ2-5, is DTGVSQNPRHKITKRGQNVTFRCDPISEHNRLYWYRQTLGQGPEFLTYFQNEAQLEKSRLLSDRFSAERPKGSFSTLEIQRTEQGDSAMYLCASSSRDRAEETQYFGPGTRLLVL.

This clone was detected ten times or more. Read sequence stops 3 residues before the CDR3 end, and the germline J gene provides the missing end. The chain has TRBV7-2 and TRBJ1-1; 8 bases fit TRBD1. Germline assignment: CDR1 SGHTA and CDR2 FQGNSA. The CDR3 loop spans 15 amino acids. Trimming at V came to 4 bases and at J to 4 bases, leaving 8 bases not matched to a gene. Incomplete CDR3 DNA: TGTGCCAGCAGCTCATTGGACAGGGCTGTCACTGAA. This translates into CASSSLDRAVTE. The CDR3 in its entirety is CASSSLDRAVTEAFF.

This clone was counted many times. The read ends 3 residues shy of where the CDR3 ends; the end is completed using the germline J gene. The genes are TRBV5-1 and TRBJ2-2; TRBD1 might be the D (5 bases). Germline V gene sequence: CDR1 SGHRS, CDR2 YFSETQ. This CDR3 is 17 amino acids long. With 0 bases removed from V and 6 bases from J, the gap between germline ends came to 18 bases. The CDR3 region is CASSLGLGQGVSGELFF. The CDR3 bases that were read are TGCGCCAGCAGCTTGGGACTGGGGCAGGGCGTGTCCGGGGAG.

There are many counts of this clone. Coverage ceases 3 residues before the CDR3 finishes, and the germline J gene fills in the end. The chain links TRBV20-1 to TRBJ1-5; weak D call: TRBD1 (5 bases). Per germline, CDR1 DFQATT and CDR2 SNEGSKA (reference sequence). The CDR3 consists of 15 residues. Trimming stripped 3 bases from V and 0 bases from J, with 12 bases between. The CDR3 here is CSASVGGYSNQPQHF. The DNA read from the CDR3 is TGCAGTGCTAGTGTGGGGGGGTATAGCAATCAGCCC.

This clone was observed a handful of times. CDR3 region: CASQGSGGNYEQYF. The sequenced CDR3 bases are TGTGCCAGCCAGGGTTCGGGGGGCAACTACGAG. This chain connects TRBV18 to TRBJ2-7, with D maybe TRBD2 (7 bases). The CDR3 end lies 3 residues beyond the end of the read and is filled in from the germline J gene. V was pared by 8 bases and J by 3 bases, with 17 bases between. The CDR3 has 14 amino acids. Germline CDR1 and CDR2: KGHSH and LQKENI.

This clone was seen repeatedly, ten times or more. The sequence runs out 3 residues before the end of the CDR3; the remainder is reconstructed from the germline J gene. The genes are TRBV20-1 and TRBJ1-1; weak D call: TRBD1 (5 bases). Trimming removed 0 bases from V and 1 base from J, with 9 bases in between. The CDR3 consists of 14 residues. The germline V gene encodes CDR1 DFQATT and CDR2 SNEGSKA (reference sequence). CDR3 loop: CSARERGENTEAFF. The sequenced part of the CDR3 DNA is TGCAGTGCTAGAGAGAGAGGGGAGAACACTGAA.

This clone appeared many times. The chain's CDR3 is CASSSGRGPNTEAFF. The DNA read from the CDR3 is TGTGCCAGCAGCTCCGGGAGGGGCCCGAACACTGAA. The chain recombines TRBV7-9 with TRBJ1-1; a possible D gene is TRBD1 (5 bases). The read ends 3 residues before the CDR3 terminus; that terminus is restored from the germline J gene. The CDR3 totals 15 residues. Between the trimmed V and J ends, which lost 4 bases and 1 base, there was a span of 13 bases. Germline V gene lookup returns CDR1 SEHNR and CDR2 FQNEAQ (reference sequence).